The rows below give T cell receptor beta chains drawn from one sample of a study of cytomegalovirus exposure and HLA in healthy donors. Sequencing was performed with immunoSEQ multiplex PCR; in TCRdb, only in-frame clones are kept and a portion is missing. The data hold around 190,000 clones, with roughly 84% observed a single time. Sequenced sample: PBMCs. The receptors come from a girl aged 2 to 9 in good health and CMV-seropositive. Both conserved end residues are part of each CDR3. A D gene is named only where the DNA matches it firmly. Some rows mark clone size as missing; the rest say once, few, many or name a class of expanded clone.

cdr3_nt: TGCAGCGTTGAGAGGCAGTACGAGCAGTACTTC
cdr3_aa: CSVERQYEQYF
v_call: TRBV29-1
j_call: TRBJ2-7
d_call: -
clone_size: once

cdr3_nt: TGTGCCAGCAGCCTCTCCGGAATAGCGAACACTGAAGCTTTCTTT
cdr3_aa: CASSLSGIANTEAFF
v_call: TRBV11-3
j_call: TRBJ1-1
d_call: -
clone_size: -

cdr3_nt: TGTGCCAGCAGTTCGACAAGGACTAGCGGGAGCAATGAGCAGTTCTTC
cdr3_aa: CASSSTRTSGSNEQFF
v_call: TRBV6-6
j_call: TRBJ2-1
d_call: TRBD2
clone_size: -

cdr3_nt: TGTGCCAGCAGCCCTATCGGGGGGTACGAGCAGTACTTC
cdr3_aa: CASSPIGGYEQYF
v_call: TRBV11-1
j_call: TRBJ2-7
d_call: TRBD2
clone_size: -

cdr3_nt: TGTGCCTGGAGTGAGGGGAAGAACTACAATGAGCAGTTCTTC
cdr3_aa: CAWSEGKNYNEQFF
v_call: TRBV30
j_call: TRBJ2-1
d_call: -
clone_size: -

cdr3_nt: TGCGCCAGAAATTACAGGCAGAATAATTCACCCCTCCACTTT
cdr3_aa: CARNYRQNNSPLHF
v_call: TRBV10-1
j_call: TRBJ1-6
d_call: -
clone_size: few

cdr3_nt: TGTGCCAGCGGGAGCACGGGAGAGACCCAGTACTTC
cdr3_aa: CASGSTGETQYF
v_call: TRBV6-1
j_call: TRBJ2-5
d_call: -
clone_size: -

cdr3_nt: TGTGCCAGCAGTGAAGAGGGCAGGGCCCGGGAGCAGTACTTC
cdr3_aa: CASSEEGRAREQYF
v_call: TRBV6-1
j_call: TRBJ2-7
d_call: -
clone_size: -

cdr3_nt: TGTGCCAGCAGCTGGCGGACATCTTCCTACGAGCAGTACTTC
cdr3_aa: CASSWRTSSYEQYF
v_call: TRBV11-1
j_call: TRBJ2-7
d_call: -
clone_size: -

cdr3_nt: TGCGCCAGCAGCCAAGATCGGGGGGTCCGGTACAATGAGCAGTTCTTC
cdr3_aa: CASSQDRGVRYNEQFF
v_call: TRBV4-1
j_call: TRBJ2-1
d_call: TRBD2
clone_size: -

cdr3_nt: TGTGCCAGCAGCTCCGGGGACAGGGGGTACCAAGAGACCCAGTACTTC
cdr3_aa: CASSSGDRGYQETQYF
v_call: TRBV28
j_call: TRBJ2-5
d_call: TRBD1
clone_size: -

cdr3_nt: TGCGCCAGCAGCTTGAAGTTTAGTGACTACGAGCAGTACTTC
cdr3_aa: CASSLKFSDYEQYF
v_call: TRBV5-1
j_call: TRBJ2-7
d_call: -
clone_size: -

cdr3_nt: TGTGCCAGCAGTTGGAGTTGGGACAACCGCAGATTTGGCCACACCGGGGAGCTGTTTTTT
cdr3_aa: CASSWSWDNRRFGHTGELFF
v_call: TRBV28
j_call: TRBJ2-2
d_call: -
clone_size: -

cdr3_nt: TGCAGCGTTGTCGCTTTATTCAGGGGTCCCAGGGCTACGCAGTATTTT
cdr3_aa: CSVVALFRGPRATQYF
v_call: TRBV29-1
j_call: TRBJ2-3
d_call: -
clone_size: -

cdr3_nt: TGTGCCAGCAGCTCGGACGGTGGGGACAGGGACATTTACGAGCAGTACTTC
cdr3_aa: CASSSDGGDRDIYEQYF
v_call: TRBV7-9
j_call: TRBJ2-7
d_call: TRBD1
clone_size: -

cdr3_nt: TGTGCCAGCGCACCAACTATGGCTACAGGTGGCTACACCTTC
cdr3_aa: CASAPTMATGGYTF
v_call: TRBV19
j_call: TRBJ1-2
d_call: -
clone_size: -

cdr3_nt: TGTGCCAGCAGCGCCGGTTCTGGGAGGGCCCCCTACAATGAGCAGTTCTTC
cdr3_aa: CASSAGSGRAPYNEQFF
v_call: TRBV5-4
j_call: TRBJ2-1
d_call: TRBD2
clone_size: -

cdr3_nt: TGTGCCAGCACCCTTCTGAACACCATGAACACTGAAGCTTTCTTT
cdr3_aa: CASTLLNTMNTEAFF
v_call: TRBV6-6
j_call: TRBJ1-1
d_call: -
clone_size: -

cdr3_nt: TGTGCCAGCAGTAAAGACAGGCCTATACTCTCTGGAAACACCATATATTTT
cdr3_aa: CASSKDRPILSGNTIYF
v_call: TRBV6-1
j_call: TRBJ1-3
d_call: -
clone_size: few

cdr3_nt: TGCGCCAGCAGCTCGTTGACAGGGGGCTACTACGAGCAGTACTTC
cdr3_aa: CASSSLTGGYYEQYF
v_call: TRBV5-1
j_call: TRBJ2-7
d_call: TRBD1
clone_size: few

cdr3_nt: TGTGCCAGTAGGAGACTTGAAGTCGGTGAAAAACTGTTTTTT
cdr3_aa: CASRRLEVGEKLFF
v_call: TRBV19
j_call: TRBJ1-4
d_call: -
clone_size: -

cdr3_nt: TGTGCCAGCAGCGTAGGGACAGGGGAAGAGTATGGCTACACCTTC
cdr3_aa: CASSVGTGEEYGYTF
v_call: TRBV11-2
j_call: TRBJ1-2
d_call: TRBD1
clone_size: once

cdr3_nt: TGTGCCATCAGTGAGGGTCGGTCAGAGACCCAGTACTTC
cdr3_aa: CAISEGRSETQYF
v_call: TRBV10-3
j_call: TRBJ2-5
d_call: -
clone_size: -

cdr3_nt: TGTGCCAGCATTTTACAGGGGGCTCGGAATCAGCCCCAGCATTTT
cdr3_aa: CASILQGARNQPQHF
v_call: TRBV6-6
j_call: TRBJ1-5
d_call: TRBD1
clone_size: few

cdr3_nt: TGTGCCAGCAGTGAAGCGGAACAGGGTACGTACGAGCAGTACTTC
cdr3_aa: CASSEAEQGTYEQYF
v_call: TRBV2
j_call: TRBJ2-7
d_call: -
clone_size: -

cdr3_nt: TGCGCCAGCAGCTTGGTGGACAGCTACGAGCAGTACTTC
cdr3_aa: CASSLVDSYEQYF
v_call: TRBV5-1
j_call: TRBJ2-7
d_call: -
clone_size: -

cdr3_nt: TGTGCCTGGGGGGGGCGGGGGCCCGGAGCTTTCTTT
cdr3_aa: CAWGGRGPGAFF
v_call: TRBV30
j_call: TRBJ1-1
d_call: -
clone_size: few

cdr3_nt: TGTGCCAGCAGTTCACGAGGGGCACAGGGGGCTTCACGAACTAACTATGGCTACACCTTC
cdr3_aa: CASSSRGAQGASRTNYGYTF
v_call: TRBV2
j_call: TRBJ1-2
d_call: TRBD1
clone_size: -

cdr3_nt: TGTGCCAGCAGCGAGACAGCTAACTATGGCTACACCTTC
cdr3_aa: CASSETANYGYTF
v_call: TRBV25-1
j_call: TRBJ1-2
d_call: -
clone_size: -

cdr3_nt: TGCGCCAGCAGCCCTCGACAGTCTGCAACTAATGAAAAACTGTTTTTT
cdr3_aa: CASSPRQSATNEKLFF
v_call: TRBV5-1
j_call: TRBJ1-4
d_call: -
clone_size: -

cdr3_nt: TGCAGCGTTGATGGACAGGGGATTGGCTACACCTTC
cdr3_aa: CSVDGQGIGYTF
v_call: TRBV29-1
j_call: TRBJ1-2
d_call: TRBD1
clone_size: -

cdr3_nt: TGTGCCAGTAGTATTTCTAGCGAGTACGAGCAGTACTTC
cdr3_aa: CASSISSEYEQYF
v_call: TRBV19
j_call: TRBJ2-7
d_call: -
clone_size: once

cdr3_nt: TGTGCCAGCAGTTACAGTGGGGGCGAGCCCCAGCATTTT
cdr3_aa: CASSYSGGEPQHF
v_call: TRBV6-6
j_call: TRBJ1-5
d_call: -
clone_size: -

cdr3_nt: TGTGCCAGCAGTTTAAACAGTTTGAACACTGAAGCTTTCTTT
cdr3_aa: CASSLNSLNTEAFF
v_call: TRBV27
j_call: TRBJ1-1
d_call: -
clone_size: once

cdr3_nt: TGTGCCAGCAGCCAAGCAAGCGGGAGCTACGAGCAGTACTTC
cdr3_aa: CASSQASGSYEQYF
v_call: TRBV4-2
j_call: TRBJ2-7
d_call: TRBD2
clone_size: -

cdr3_nt: TGCGCCAGCAGTGGGACAGGGGACACTGAAGCTTTCTTT
cdr3_aa: CASSGTGDTEAFF
v_call: TRBV10-2
j_call: TRBJ1-1
d_call: TRBD1
clone_size: -

cdr3_nt: TGCGCCAGCAGTGGCAATCCCGGGGGATTAGGCACTGAAGCTTTCTTT
cdr3_aa: CASSGNPGGLGTEAFF
v_call: TRBV10-1
j_call: TRBJ1-1
d_call: -
clone_size: -

cdr3_nt: TGCGCCAGCAGCTTTAGGCGGGAGATCTCCTACAATGAGCAGTTCTTC
cdr3_aa: CASSFRREISYNEQFF
v_call: TRBV5-1
j_call: TRBJ2-1
d_call: TRBD2
clone_size: -

cdr3_nt: TGTGCCAGCAGTTACCGGGAGGGGGCTAACTATGGCTACACCTTC
cdr3_aa: CASSYREGANYGYTF
v_call: TRBV6-6
j_call: TRBJ1-2
d_call: -
clone_size: -

cdr3_nt: TGTGCCAGCAGCTCAACCGGGACAGGGAACTACGAGCAGTACTTC
cdr3_aa: CASSSTGTGNYEQYF
v_call: TRBV5-4
j_call: TRBJ2-7
d_call: TRBD1
clone_size: -

cdr3_nt: TGTGCCAGCAGCCCGAGGCCGCGGGGGCCGGTCTCTGAGCAGTTCTTC
cdr3_aa: CASSPRPRGPVSEQFF
v_call: TRBV7-9
j_call: TRBJ2-1
d_call: -
clone_size: -

cdr3_nt: TGTGCCAGTAGGCGCACCGGGACTTTCGGCAATGAGCAGTTCTTC
cdr3_aa: CASRRTGTFGNEQFF
v_call: TRBV19
j_call: TRBJ2-1
d_call: -
clone_size: -

cdr3_nt: TGCGCCAGCAGCCAGGGGAACAGGGGGGTCCCAGATACGCAGTATTTT
cdr3_aa: CASSQGNRGVPDTQYF
v_call: TRBV4-1
j_call: TRBJ2-3
d_call: TRBD1
clone_size: -

cdr3_nt: TGTGCCAGCAGTTTAGGCTCAGATACGCAGTATTTT
cdr3_aa: CASSLGSDTQYF
v_call: TRBV28
j_call: TRBJ2-3
d_call: -
clone_size: -

cdr3_nt: TGTGCCAGCAGTGAAACAGGCGAGCAGTACTTC
cdr3_aa: CASSETGEQYF
v_call: TRBV28
j_call: TRBJ2-7
d_call: -
clone_size: -